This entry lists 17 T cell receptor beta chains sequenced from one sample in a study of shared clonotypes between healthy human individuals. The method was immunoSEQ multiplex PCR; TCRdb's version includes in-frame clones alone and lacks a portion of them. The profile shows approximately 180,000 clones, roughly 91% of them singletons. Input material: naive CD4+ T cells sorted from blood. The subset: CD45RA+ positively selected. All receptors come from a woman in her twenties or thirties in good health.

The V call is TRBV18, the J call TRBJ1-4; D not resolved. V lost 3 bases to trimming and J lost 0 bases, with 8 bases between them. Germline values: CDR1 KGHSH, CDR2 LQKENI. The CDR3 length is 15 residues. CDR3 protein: CASSPRGTTNEKLFF. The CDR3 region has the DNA TGTGCCAGCTCACCGCGGGGTACAACTAATGAAAAACTGTTTTTT. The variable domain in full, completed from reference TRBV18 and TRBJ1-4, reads NAGVMQNPRHLVRRRGQEARLRCSPMKGHSHVYWYRQLPEEGLKFMVYLQKENIIDESGMPKERFSAEFPKEGPSILRIQQVVRGDSAAYFCASSPRGTTNEKLFFGSGTQLSVL.

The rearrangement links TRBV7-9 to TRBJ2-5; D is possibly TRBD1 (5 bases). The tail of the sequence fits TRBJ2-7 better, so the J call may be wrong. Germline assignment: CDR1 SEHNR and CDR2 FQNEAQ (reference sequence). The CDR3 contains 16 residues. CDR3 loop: CASSLGAGNRNYEQYF. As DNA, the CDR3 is TGTGCCAGCAGCTTAGGGGCAGGGAATAGGAACTACGAGCAGTACTTC.

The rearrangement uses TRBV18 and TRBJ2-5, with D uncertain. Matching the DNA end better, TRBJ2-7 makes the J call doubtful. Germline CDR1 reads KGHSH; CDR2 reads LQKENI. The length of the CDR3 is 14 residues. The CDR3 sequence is CASSPPTGPYEQYF. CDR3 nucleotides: TGTGCCAGCTCACCACCAACCGGTCCTTACGAGCAGTACTTC.

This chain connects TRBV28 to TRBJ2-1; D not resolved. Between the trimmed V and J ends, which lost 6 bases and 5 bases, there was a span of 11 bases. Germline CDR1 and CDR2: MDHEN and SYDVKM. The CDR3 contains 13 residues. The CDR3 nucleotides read TGTGCCAGCAGGCTCGGACCAGACAATGAGCAGTTCTTC. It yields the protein CASRLGPDNEQFF.

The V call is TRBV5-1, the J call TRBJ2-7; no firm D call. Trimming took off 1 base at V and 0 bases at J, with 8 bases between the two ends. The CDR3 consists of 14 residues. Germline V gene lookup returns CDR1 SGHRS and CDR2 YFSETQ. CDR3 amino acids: CASSLTVSSYEQYF. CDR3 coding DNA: TGCGCCAGCAGCTTGACGGTGAGCTCCTACGAGCAGTACTTC.

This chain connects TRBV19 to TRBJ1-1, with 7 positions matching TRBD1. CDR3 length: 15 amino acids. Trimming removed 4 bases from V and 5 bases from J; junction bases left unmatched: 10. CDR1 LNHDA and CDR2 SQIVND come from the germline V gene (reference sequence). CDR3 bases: TGTGCCAGTAGTACAGACAGGGCCGTAGTAACTGAAGCTTTCTTT. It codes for CASSTDRAVVTEAFF.

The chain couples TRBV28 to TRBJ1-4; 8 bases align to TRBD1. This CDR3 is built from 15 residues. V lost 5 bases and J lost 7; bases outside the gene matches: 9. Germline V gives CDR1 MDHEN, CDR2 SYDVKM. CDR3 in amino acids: CASSASQGAREKLFF. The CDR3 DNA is TGTGCCAGCAGTGCCTCTCAGGGGGCCCGTGAAAAACTGTTTTTT.

CDR3 coding DNA: TGTGCCAGCAGCCTAGTAGGGGGCAGCATCTATGGCTACACCTTC. Residues: CASSLVGGSIYGYTF. V usage is TRBV14 and J usage is TRBJ1-2; 7 nucleotides align to TRBD1. The germline gives CDR1 SGHDN, CDR2 FVKESK. V lost 4 bases and J lost 4; bases outside the gene matches: 9. The CDR3 has 15 residues. The full variable domain, in which reference TRBV14 and TRBJ1-2 provide the parts outside the CDR3, is EAGVTQFPSHSVIEKGQTVTLRCDPISGHDNLYWYRRVMGKEIKFLLHFVKESKQDESGMPNNRFLAERTGGTYSTLKVQPAELEDSGVYFCASSLVGGSIYGYTFGSGTRLTVV.

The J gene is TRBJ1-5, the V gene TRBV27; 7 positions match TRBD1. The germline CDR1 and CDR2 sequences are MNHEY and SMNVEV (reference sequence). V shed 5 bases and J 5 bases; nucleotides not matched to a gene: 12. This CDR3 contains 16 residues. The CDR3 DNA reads TGTGCCAGCAGTCCACAACACCGGGACAGACATCAGCCCCAGCATTTT. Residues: CASSPQHRDRHQPQHF.

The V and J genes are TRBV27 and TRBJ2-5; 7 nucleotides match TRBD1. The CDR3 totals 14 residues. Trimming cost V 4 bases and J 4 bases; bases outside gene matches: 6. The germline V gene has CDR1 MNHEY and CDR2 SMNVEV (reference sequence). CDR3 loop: CASSYLAGGETQYF. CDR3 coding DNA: TGTGCCAGCAGTTACCTCGCAGGGGGAGAGACCCAGTACTTC.

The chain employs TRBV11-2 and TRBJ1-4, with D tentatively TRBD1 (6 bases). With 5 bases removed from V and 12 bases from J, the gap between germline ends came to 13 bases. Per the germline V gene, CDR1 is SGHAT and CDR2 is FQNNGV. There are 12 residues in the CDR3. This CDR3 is CASSETGLQLFF. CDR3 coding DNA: TGTGCCAGCAGCGAGACAGGTTTACAACTGTTTTTT.

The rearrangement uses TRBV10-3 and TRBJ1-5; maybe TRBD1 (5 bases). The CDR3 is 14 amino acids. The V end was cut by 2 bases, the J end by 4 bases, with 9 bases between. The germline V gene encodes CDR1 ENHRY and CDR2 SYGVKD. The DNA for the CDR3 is TGTGCCATCAGTGAGGGTAGACAGAATCAGCCCCAGCATTTT. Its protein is CAISEGRQNQPQHF.

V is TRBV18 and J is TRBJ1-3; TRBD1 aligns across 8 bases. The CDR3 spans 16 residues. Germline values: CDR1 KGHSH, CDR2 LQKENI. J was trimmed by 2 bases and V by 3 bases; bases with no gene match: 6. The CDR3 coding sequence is TGTGCCAGCTCACCTCCGGGACAGGTCACTGGAAACACCATATATTTT. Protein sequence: CASSPPGQVTGNTIYF.

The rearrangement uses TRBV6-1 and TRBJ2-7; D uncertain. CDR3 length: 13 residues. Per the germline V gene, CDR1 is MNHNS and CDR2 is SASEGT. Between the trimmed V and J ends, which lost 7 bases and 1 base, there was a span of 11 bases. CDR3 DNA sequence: TGTGCCAGCACCCGGACGGTATCCTACGAGCAGTACTTC. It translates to CASTRTVSYEQYF.

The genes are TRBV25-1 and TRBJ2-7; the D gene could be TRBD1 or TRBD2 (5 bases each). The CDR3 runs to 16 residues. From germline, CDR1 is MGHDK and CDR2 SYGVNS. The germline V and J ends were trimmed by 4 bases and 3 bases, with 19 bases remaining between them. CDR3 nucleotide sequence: TGTGCCAGCAGTGGCCGGGACGTCTACCCAAGCTACGAGCAGTACTTC. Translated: CASSGRDVYPSYEQYF.

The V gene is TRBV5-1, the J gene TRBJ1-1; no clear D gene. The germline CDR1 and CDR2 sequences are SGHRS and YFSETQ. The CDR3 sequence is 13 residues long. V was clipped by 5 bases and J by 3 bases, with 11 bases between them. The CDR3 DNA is TGCGCCAGCAGGTCGGACCGAGACACTGAAGCTTTCTTT. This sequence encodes CASRSDRDTEAFF.

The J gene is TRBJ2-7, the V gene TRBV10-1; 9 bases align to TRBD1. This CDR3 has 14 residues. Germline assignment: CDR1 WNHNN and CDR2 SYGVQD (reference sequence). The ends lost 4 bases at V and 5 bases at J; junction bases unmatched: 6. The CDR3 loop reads CASSATGTGNEQYF. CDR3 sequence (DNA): TGCGCCAGCAGTGCGACCGGGACAGGGAACGAGCAGTACTTC.